This T cell receptor (beta chain) was recorded in a study of control samples from healthy donors and cancer patients. The assay was immunoSEQ multiplex PCR, and TCRdb's table has in-frame clones only and misses some. The sample includes 110,000 to 150,000 clones, about 89% of them seen just once. This CDR3 comprises 15 residues. Germline CDR1 reads SGDLS; CDR2 reads YYNGEE. The V gene lost 0 bases and the J gene lost 3 bases, with 12 bases spanning the gap. This clonotype was sampled from a man aged 25-40 years in good health. Sequencing used blood. V usage is TRBV9 and J usage is TRBJ1-1; unclear D gene. CDR3 coding DNA: TGTGCCAGCAGCGTAGATGGCAGGCGGGACACTGAAGCTTTCTTT. Its protein is CASSVDGRRDTEAFF.